This entry lists 9 T cell receptor beta chains sequenced from one sample in a study of T cells after yellow fever vaccination. TCRdb reprocessed the 5' RACE reads via MiXCR and lists one record per CDR3 protein. Among approximately 510,000 distinct CDR3 sequences listed, 21% were seen once. Sequences were derived from PBMCs, sampled approximately 20 days after the first yellow fever vaccination. The receptors come from a man younger than 30 who received the YFV17D yellow fever vaccine.

The chain uses TRBV7-9 and TRBJ1-5; the D is unclear. CDR3 length: 9 amino acids. Germline values: CDR1 SEHNR, CDR2 FQNEAQ (reference sequence). V lost 5 bases, J lost 13 bases, and 6 bases lay in between. CDR3 residues: CASSLGQHF. The DNA for the CDR3 is TGTGCCAGCAGCCTCGGACAGCATTTT.

This clonotype was counted only a few times. This chain links TRBV11-1 with TRBJ2-5; possibly TRBD1 or TRBD2 for D (6 bases each). Germline V gene lookup returns CDR1 SGHAT and CDR2 FQDESV (reference sequence). V was pared by 6 bases and J by 5 bases, with 28 bases between. This CDR3 is 18 amino acids long. CDR3 coding DNA: TGTGCCAGCAGTGAGGCAGGGGTTAGCGGTTCGATCAGCGAGACCCAGTACTTC. It specifies CASSEAGVSGSISETQYF.

This clonotype was seen only a few times. The genes are TRBV12-3 or TRBV12-4 and TRBJ1-4, with D perhaps matching TRBD1 (6 bases). There are 16 residues in the CDR3. V lost 6 bases and J lost 8, with 22 bases in between. The CDR3 loop reads CASSPSWAGANEKLFF. The CDR3 DNA reads as TGTGCCAGCAGCCCCTCGTGGGCAGGGGCGAACGAAAAACTGTTTTTT.

This clonotype was counted many times. The gene calls are TRBV7-9 and TRBJ2-1, with D perhaps assigned TRBD1 or TRBD2 (7 bases each). The CDR3 spans 15 residues. CDR1 is SEHNR, CDR2 FQNEAQ, per germline (reference sequence). V shed 4 bases and J shed 6 bases, with 16 bases lying between them. In nucleotides, the CDR3 is TGTGCCAGCAGCTCAGGGGGGGGAAGCCTCAATGAGCAGTTCTTC. Its translation is CASSSGGGSLNEQFF.

V gene TRBV12-3 or TRBV12-4 combines with J gene TRBJ2-3; 15 bases align to TRBD2. The CDR3 has 18 amino acids. Trimming at V came to 5 bases and at J to 4 bases, leaving 10 bases not matched to a gene. Here the CDR3 reads CASSPRTSGGAVADTQYF. The CDR3 coding sequence is TGTGCCAGCAGTCCGAGGACTAGCGGGGGGGCCGTGGCAGATACGCAGTATTTT.

This chain links TRBV20-1 with TRBJ2-3, with D tentatively TRBD2 (6 bases). This CDR3 contains 15 residues. Germline CDR1 is DFQATT and CDR2 is SNEGSKA (reference sequence). V dropped 0 bases and J dropped 4 bases, with 14 bases sitting between them. DNA for the CDR3: TGCAGTGCTAGAGATTTGCCGGGAGCCCCAGATACGCAGTATTTT. As protein: CSARDLPGAPDTQYF.

This clonotype was recorded a few times. The rearrangement links TRBV5-1 to TRBJ2-1; D possibly uses TRBD1 or TRBD2 (5 bases each). Germline V lookup: CDR1 SGHRS, CDR2 YFSETQ. Trimming removed 3 bases at V and 1 base at J, with 17 bases between. The CDR3 extends over 17 amino acids. The CDR3 bases are TGCGCCAGCAGCTGGTCCGGGGCCAGGACTTCCTACAATGAGCAGTTCTTC. This translates into CASSWSGARTSYNEQFF.

The chain uses TRBV10-3 and TRBJ2-3; the D is unclear. The V gene's germline CDR1 is ENHRY and CDR2 SYGVKD. Trimming took 6 bases from V and 6 from J, leaving 10 bases between them. This CDR3 is 12 amino acids long. The CDR3 reads CAIREKPDTQYF. The CDR3 coding sequence is TGTGCCATCAGAGAGAAGCCGGATACGCAGTATTTT.

This clonotype appeared a few times. The chain combines TRBV7-8 with TRBJ2-5; D is unclear. The CDR3 is made up of 11 amino acids. The germline V and J ends were trimmed by 5 bases and 7 bases, with 8 bases remaining between them. CDR1 SGHVS and CDR2 FQNEAQ come from the germline V gene. CDR3 loop: CASSPKMTQYF. CDR3 sequence (DNA): TGTGCCAGCAGCCCAAAGATGACCCAGTACTTC.